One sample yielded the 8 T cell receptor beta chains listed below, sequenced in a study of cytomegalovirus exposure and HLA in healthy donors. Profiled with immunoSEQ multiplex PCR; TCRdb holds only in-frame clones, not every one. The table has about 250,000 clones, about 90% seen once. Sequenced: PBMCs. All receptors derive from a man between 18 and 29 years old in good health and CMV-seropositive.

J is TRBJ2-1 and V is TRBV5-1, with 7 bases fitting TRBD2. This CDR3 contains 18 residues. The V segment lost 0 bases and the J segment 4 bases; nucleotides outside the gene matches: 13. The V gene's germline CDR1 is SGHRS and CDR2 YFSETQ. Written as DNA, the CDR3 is TGCGCCAGCAGCTTGGTGTTGGCTAGCGGAAACCCTTACAATGAGCAGTTCTTC. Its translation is CASSLVLASGNPYNEQFF.

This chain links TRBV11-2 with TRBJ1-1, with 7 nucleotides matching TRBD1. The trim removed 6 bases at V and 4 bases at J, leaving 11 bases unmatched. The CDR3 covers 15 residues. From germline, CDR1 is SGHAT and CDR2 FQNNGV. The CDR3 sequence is CASRYTGTVVTEAFF. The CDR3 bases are TGTGCCAGCAGGTATACCGGGACAGTAGTCACTGAAGCTTTCTTT.

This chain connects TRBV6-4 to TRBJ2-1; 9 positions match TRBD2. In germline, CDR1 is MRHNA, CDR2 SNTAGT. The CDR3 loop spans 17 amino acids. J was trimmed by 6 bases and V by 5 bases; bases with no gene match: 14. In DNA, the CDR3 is TGTGCCAGCAGTCCTCTGGGTAGCGGGAGAGGTCGCAATGAGCAGTTCTTC. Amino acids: CASSPLGSGRGRNEQFF.

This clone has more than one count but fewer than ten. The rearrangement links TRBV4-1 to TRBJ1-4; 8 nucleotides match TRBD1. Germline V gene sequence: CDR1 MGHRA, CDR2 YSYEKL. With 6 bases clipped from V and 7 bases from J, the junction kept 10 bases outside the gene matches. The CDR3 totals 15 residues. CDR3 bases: TGCGCCAGCAGTGGACAGGGTAGAGTGGGTGAAAAACTGTTTTTT. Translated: CASSGQGRVGEKLFF.

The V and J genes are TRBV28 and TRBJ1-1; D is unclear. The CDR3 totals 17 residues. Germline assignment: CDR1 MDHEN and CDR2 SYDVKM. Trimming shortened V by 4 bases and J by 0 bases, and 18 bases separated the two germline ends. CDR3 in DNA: TGTGCCAGCAGTTCCCTTAGAAAGGGCATATTGAACACTGAAGCTTTCTTT. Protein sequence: CASSSLRKGILNTEAFF.

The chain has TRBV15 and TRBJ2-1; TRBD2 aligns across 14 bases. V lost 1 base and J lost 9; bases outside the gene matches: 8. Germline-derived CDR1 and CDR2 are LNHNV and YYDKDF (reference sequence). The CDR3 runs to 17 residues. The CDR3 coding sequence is TGTGCCACCAGCAGAGGCCTCGGGACTAGCGGGAGTAGTGAGCAGTTCTTC. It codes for CATSRGLGTSGSSEQFF.

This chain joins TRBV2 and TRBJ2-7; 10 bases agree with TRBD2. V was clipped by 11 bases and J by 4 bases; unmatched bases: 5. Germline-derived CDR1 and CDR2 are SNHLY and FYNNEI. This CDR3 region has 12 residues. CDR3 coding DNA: TGTGCCGGGTCTAGCGGGAGTTACGAGCAGTACTTC. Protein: CAGSSGSYEQYF. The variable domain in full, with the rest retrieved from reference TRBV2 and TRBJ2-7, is EPEVTQTPSHQVTQMGQEVILRCVPISNHLYFYWYRQILGQKVEFLVSFYNNEISEKSEIFDDQFSVERPDGSNFTLKIRSTKLEDSAMYFCAGSSGSYEQYFGPGTRLTVT.

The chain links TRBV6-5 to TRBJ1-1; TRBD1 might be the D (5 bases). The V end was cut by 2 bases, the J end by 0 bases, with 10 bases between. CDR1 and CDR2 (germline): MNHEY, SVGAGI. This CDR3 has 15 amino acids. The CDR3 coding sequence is TGTGCCAGCAGTTACAGGGGCTCCATGAACACTGAAGCTTTCTTT. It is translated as CASSYRGSMNTEAFF.